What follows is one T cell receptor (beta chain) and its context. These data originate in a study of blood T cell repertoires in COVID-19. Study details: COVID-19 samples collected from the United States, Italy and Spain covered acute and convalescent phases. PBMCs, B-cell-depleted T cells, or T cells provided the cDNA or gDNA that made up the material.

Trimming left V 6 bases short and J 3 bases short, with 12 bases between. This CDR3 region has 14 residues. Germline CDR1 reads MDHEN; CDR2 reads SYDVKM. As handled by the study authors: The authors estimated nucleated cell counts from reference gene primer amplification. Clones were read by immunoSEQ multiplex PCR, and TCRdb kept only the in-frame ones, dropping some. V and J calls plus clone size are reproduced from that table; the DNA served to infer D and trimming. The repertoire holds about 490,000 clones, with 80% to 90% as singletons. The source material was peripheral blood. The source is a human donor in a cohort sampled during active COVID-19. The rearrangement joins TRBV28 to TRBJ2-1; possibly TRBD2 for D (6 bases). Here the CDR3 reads CASRNTGVYNEQFF. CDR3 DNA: TGTGCCAGCAGAAACACGGGAGTCTACAATGAGCAGTTCTTC.